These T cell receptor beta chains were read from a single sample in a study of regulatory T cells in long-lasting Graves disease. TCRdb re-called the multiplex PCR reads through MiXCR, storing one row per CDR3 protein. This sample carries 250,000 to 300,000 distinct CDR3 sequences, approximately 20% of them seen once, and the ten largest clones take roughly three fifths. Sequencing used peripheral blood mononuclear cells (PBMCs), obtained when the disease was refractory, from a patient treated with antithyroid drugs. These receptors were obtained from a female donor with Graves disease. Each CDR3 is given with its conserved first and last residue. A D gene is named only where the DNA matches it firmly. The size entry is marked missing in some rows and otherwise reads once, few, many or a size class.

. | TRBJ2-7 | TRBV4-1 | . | TGCGCCAGCAGCCAATATTCCGCAGGCTACGAGCAGTACTTC | CASSQYSAGYEQYF
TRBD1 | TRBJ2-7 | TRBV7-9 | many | TGTGCCAGCAGCTCCCGGGACAGGGGCTACGAGCAGTACTTC | CASSSRDRGYEQYF
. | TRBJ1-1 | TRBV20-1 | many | TGCAGTGCTAGAGATTTCGACGACGCTGAAGCTTTCTTT | CSARDFDDAEAFF
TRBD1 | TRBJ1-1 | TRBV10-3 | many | TGTGCCATCAGTGGGGGACAGACCACTGAAGCTTTCTTT | CAISGGQTTEAFF
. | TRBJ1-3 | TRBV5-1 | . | TGCGCCAGCAGCTTTGGACGTAGCTCTGGAAACACCATATATTTT | CASSFGRSSGNTIYF
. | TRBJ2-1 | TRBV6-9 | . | TGTGCCAGCAGTTACGGCTTGGGTGAGCAGTTCTTC | CASSYGLGEQFF
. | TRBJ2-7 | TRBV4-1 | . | TGCGCCAGCAGCCAAGATAGTGAGGCCTACGAGCAGTACTTC | CASSQDSEAYEQYF
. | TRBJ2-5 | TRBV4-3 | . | TGCGCCAGCAGCCAAGAGTACCAAGAGACCCAGTACTTC | CASSQEYQETQYF
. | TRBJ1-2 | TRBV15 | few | TGTGCCACCAGCAGAGATCGGGGCGGCCCCTATGGCTACACCTTC | CATSRDRGGPYGYTF
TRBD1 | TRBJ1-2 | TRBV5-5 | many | TGTGCCAGCAGATTTCAGGGGACAGGGGGTTATGGCTACACCTTC | CASRFQGTGGYGYTF
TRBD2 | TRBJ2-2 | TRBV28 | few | TGTGCCAGCAGGGGGGCTCTAGCGGGAGGAGCCGGGGAGCTGTTTTTT | CASRGALAGGAGELFF
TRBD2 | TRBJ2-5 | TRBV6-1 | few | TGTGCCAGCATAGACCTCCTAGCGGGAGGGGAGACCCAGTACTTC | CASIDLLAGGETQYF
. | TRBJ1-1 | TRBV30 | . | TGTGCCTGGAGGAATTTAAGGAGAGAAGCTTTCTTT | CAWRNLRREAFF
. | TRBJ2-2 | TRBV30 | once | TGTGCCCAGGAGGATGGGGCCGGGGAGCTGCTTTTT | CAQEDGAGELLF
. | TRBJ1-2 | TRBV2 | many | TGTGCCAGCAAGGTAGCTAACTATGGCTACACCTTC | CASKVANYGYTF
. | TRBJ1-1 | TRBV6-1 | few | TGTGCCAGCAGAGAGACAGGAATGAACACTGAAGCTTTCTTT | CASRETGMNTEAFF